This T cell receptor (beta chain) was sequenced for a study of blood T cell repertoires in COVID-19. The data were produced by immunoSEQ multiplex PCR, yet TCRdb's version contains in-frame clones alone and is incomplete. The sample includes about 80,000 clones, 70% to 90% seen only once; the top ten take roughly 9.1%. CDR1 is SGHRS and CDR2 is YFSETQ in the germline V gene. The CDR3 runs to 14 residues. The ends were cut back, 0 bases at V and 7 bases at J, with 8 bases in the middle. The chain links TRBV5-1 to TRBJ1-6; D is undetermined. Sequenced material: peripheral blood. The clonotype was recovered from a man aged 50-60 years with COVID-19, enrolled during active disease. The CDR3 is CASSLGTENSPLHF. The DNA of the CDR3 is TGCGCCAGCAGCTTGGGGACTGAGAATTCACCCCTCCACTTT.